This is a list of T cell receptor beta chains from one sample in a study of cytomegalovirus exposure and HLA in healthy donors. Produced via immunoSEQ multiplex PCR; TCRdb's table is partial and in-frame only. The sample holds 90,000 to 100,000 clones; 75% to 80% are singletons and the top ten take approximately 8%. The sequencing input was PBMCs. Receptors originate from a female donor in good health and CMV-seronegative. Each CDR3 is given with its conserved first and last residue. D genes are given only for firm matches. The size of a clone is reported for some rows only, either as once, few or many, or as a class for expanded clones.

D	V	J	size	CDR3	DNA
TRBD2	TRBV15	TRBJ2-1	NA	CATSRDGLAVNEQFF	TGTGCCACCAGCAGAGACGGCCTAGCGGTTAATGAGCAGTTCTTC
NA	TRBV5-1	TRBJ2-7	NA	CASSNQGDSYEQYF	TGCGCCAGCAGCAACCAAGGGGATTCCTACGAGCAGTACTTC
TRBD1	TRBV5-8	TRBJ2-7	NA	CASSGRQGSYEQYF	TGTGCCAGCAGCGGTAGACAGGGATCCTACGAGCAGTACTTC
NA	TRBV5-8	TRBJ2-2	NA	CASEGGIAANTGELFF	TGTGCCAGCGAAGGTGGTATAGCGGCGAACACCGGGGAGCTGTTTTTT
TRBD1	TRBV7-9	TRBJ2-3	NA	CASSFPQPGQGRTDTQYF	TGTGCCAGCAGCTTTCCGCAACCGGGACAGGGGCGCACAGATACGCAGTATTTT
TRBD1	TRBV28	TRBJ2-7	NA	CASSSYPRPGTALTYEQYF	TGTGCCAGCAGTTCATACCCCCGTCCCGGGACAGCTTTGACCTACGAGCAGTACTTC
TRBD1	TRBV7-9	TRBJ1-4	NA	CSSSFIMTGGVSYLFF	TGTTCCAGCAGCTTTATCATGACAGGGGGCGTATCTTACCTGTTTTTT
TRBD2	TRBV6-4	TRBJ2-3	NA	CASSPGLADTDTQYF	TGTGCCAGCAGCCCAGGACTAGCGGACACAGATACGCAGTATTTT
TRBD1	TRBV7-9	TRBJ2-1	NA	CSSSLRTGGITGEQFF	TGTTCCAGCAGCTTAAGGACAGGGGGGATCACGGGTGAGCAGTTCTTC
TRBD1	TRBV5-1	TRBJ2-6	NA	CASSVGQGPSGANVLTF	TGCGCCAGCAGCGTGGGACAGGGGCCCTCTGGGGCCAACGTCCTGACTTTC
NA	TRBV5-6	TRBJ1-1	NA	CASSLEPGMNTEAFF	TGTGCCAGCAGCTTGGAGCCAGGGATGAACACTGAAGCTTTCTTT
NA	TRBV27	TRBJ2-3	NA	CASSLSRSDTQYF	TGTGCCAGCAGTTTATCGAGGTCAGATACGCAGTATTTT
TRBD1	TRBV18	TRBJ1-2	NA	CASSPREQGYGYTF	TGTGCCAGCTCACCAAGGGAACAGGGGTACGGCTACACCTTC
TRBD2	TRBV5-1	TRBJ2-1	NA	CASSFMTSGDLDEQFF	TGCGCCAGCAGCTTTATGACTAGCGGGGATTTAGATGAGCAGTTCTTC
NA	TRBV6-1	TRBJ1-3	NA	CASSELPFPSGNTIYF	TGTGCCAGCAGTGAACTCCCTTTTCCCTCTGGAAACACCATATATTTT
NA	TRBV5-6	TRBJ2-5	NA	CASSPGVGVLLETQYF	TGTGCCAGCAGCCCCGGGGTGGGAGTCCTTTTAGAGACCCAGTACTTC
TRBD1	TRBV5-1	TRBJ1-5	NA	CASSTGDRENQPQHF	TGCGCCAGCAGCACCGGGGACAGGGAGAATCAGCCCCAGCATTTT
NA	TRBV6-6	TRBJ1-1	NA	CASRRELNTEAFF	TGTGCCAGCAGGAGGGAATTGAACACTGAAGCTTTCTTT
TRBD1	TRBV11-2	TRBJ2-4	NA	CASSLGTGDLEYF	TGTGCCAGCAGCCTCGGGACAGGAGACCTGGAGTACTTC
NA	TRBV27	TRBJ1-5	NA	CASSLSLYSNQPQHF	TGTGCCAGCAGTTTATCGTTGTACTCCAATCAGCCCCAGCATTTT
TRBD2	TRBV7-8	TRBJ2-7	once	CASSPLRGLGSYEQYF	TGTGCCAGCAGCCCGCTGAGAGGACTAGGGTCCTACGAGCAGTACTTC
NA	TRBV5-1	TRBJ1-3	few	CASSFGPRDTIYF	TGCGCCAGCAGCTTCGGGCCGAGGGACACCATATATTTT
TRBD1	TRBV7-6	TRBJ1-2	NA	CASSWDRVSYTF	TGTGCCAGCAGCTGGGACAGGGTGAGCTACACCTTC
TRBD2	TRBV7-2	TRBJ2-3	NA	CASSVGLAGGATDTQYF	TGTGCCAGCAGCGTGGGACTAGCGGGAGGGGCCACAGATACGCAGTATTTT
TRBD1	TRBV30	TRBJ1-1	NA	CAWSVGGTDLEAFF	TGTGCCTGGAGTGTAGGGGGGACAGATCTAGAAGCTTTCTTT
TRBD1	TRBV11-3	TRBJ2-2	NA	CASSSWTGVHTGELFF	TGTGCCAGCAGTTCCTGGACAGGGGTCCACACCGGGGAGCTGTTTTTT
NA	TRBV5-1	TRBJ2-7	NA	CASSLAPGAQRYEQYF	TGCGCCAGCAGCTTGGCCCCAGGGGCTCAGCGCTACGAGCAGTACTTC
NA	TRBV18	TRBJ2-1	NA	CASSPRVQGNNEQFF	TGTGCCAGCTCACCACGGGTTCAGGGTAACAATGAGCAGTTCTTC
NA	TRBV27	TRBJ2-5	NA	CASSLSPRAAETQYF	TGTGCCAGCAGTTTATCCCCCAGGGCGGCGGAGACCCAGTACTTC
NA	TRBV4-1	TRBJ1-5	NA	CASSQATGLLQPQHF	TGCGCCAGCAGCCAGGCGACAGGATTACTTCAGCCCCAGCATTTT
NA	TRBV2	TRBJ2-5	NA	CASSLNRETQYF	TGTGCCAGCAGCCTAAACAGGGAGACCCAGTACTTC
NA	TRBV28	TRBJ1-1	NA	CASSVSTEAFF	TGTGCCAGCTCGGTCTCCACTGAAGCTTTCTTT
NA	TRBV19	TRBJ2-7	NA	CATNPGNTYEQYF	TGTGCCACGAATCCGGGAAACACCTACGAGCAGTACTTC
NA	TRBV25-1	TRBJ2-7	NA	CASSDPGGPSYEQYF	TGTGCCAGCAGTGACCCGGGGGGCCCCTCCTACGAGCAGTACTTC
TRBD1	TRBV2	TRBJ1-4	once	CASRTGDRGKREKLFF	TGTGCCAGCAGGACAGGGGACAGGGGGAAGCGTGAAAAACTGTTTTTT
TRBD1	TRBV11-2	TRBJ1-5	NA	CASSLLAGGRQPQHF	TGTGCCAGCAGCTTATTGGCAGGGGGGCGTCAGCCCCAGCATTTT
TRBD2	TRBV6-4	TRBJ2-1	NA	CASSHASGGNNEQFF	TGTGCCAGCAGCCATGCTAGCGGGGGCAACAATGAGCAGTTCTTC
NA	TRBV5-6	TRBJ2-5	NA	CASSLPLATETQYF	TGTGCCAGCAGCTTGCCGCTAGCTACAGAGACCCAGTACTTC
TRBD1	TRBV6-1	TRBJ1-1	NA	CASTSGGQGNTEAFF	TGTGCCAGCACCTCTGGTGGACAGGGGAACACTGAAGCTTTCTTT
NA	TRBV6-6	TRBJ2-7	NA	CASSRSGTEGEQYF	TGTGCCAGCAGTAGATCCGGGACGGAGGGCGAGCAGTACTTC
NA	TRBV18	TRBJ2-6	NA	CASSLNRDSRSGANVLTF	TGTGCCAGCTCACTCAACCGGGACTCCCGCTCTGGGGCCAACGTCCTGACTTTC
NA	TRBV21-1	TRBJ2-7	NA	CASSEGTGGGPAEQYF	TGTGCCAGCAGTGAAGGGACTGGCGGGGGCCCCGCCGAGCAGTACTTC
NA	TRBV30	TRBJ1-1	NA	CAWSSSENTEAFF	TGTGCCTGGAGTTCCTCAGAGAACACTGAAGCTTTCTTT
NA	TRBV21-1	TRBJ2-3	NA	CASSKKLTGRRGRTDTQYF	TGTGCCAGCAGCAAAAAGCTAACCGGCCGAAGAGGGCGCACAGATACGCAGTATTTT
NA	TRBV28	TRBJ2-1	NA	CASRVSAAGAGEQFF	TGTGCCAGCAGAGTTTCAGCGGCCGGGGCGGGGGAGCAGTTCTTC
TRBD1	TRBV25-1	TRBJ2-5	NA	CASSEGQSKKGTQYF	TGTGCCAGCAGTGAGGGACAGAGTAAGAAGGGGACCCAGTACTTC
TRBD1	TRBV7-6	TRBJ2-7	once	CASSSSLRDSEQYF	TGTGCCAGCAGCTCCTCACTAAGGGACAGCGAGCAGTACTTC
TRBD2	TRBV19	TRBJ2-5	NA	CASSIGMTSGAETQYF	TGTGCCAGTAGTATTGGGATGACTAGCGGGGCGGAGACCCAGTACTTC
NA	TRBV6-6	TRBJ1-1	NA	CASRWEGARTEAFF	TGTGCCAGCAGATGGGAAGGGGCGCGAACTGAAGCTTTCTTT
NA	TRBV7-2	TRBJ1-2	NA	CASSLVGREGGYTF	TGTGCCAGCAGCTTAGTTGGCAGGGAGGGTGGCTACACCTTC
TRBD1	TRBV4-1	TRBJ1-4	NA	CASSPGQGVTNEKLFF	TGCGCCAGCAGCCCCGGACAGGGTGTAACTAATGAAAAACTGTTTTTT
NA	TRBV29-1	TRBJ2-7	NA	CSVVTPRPSEQYF	TGCAGCGTTGTGACACCGCGTCCCTCCGAGCAGTACTTC
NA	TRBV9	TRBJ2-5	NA	CASSVGVSETQYF	TGTGCCAGCAGCGTAGGTGTCTCGGAGACCCAGTACTTC
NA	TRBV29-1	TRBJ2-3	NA	CSARRSAGPDTQYF	TGCAGCGCCCGCAGGTCTGCGGGACCAGATACGCAGTATTTT
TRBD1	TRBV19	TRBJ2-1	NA	CASWDRSVGNEQFF	TGTGCCAGTTGGGACAGGTCTGTAGGGAATGAGCAGTTCTTC
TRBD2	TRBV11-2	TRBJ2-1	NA	CASSPTLAGVESYNEQFF	TGTGCCAGCAGCCCCACGCTAGCGGGAGTGGAATCCTACAATGAGCAGTTCTTC